This section outlines one TCR beta chain sequence together with its context. The CDR3 sequence is 18 residues long. Looked up from germline, CDR1 is SGHTA and CDR2 is FQGTGA. Trimming cost V 6 bases and J 0 bases, with 18 bases left between them. The sample originates from a study of blood T cell repertoires in COVID-19. On the study more broadly: T cells, B-cell-depleted T cells, or PBMCs provided the cDNA or gDNA that served as material.

Sequenced by immunoSEQ multiplex PCR; TCRdb stores in-frame clones only, minus some. The table has 45,000 to 55,000 clones, 70% to 90% seen once. The sequencing sample was made of peripheral blood. This receptor was identified in a human donor in a cohort sampled during active COVID-19. The chain uses TRBV7-3 and TRBJ1-6; D is perhaps TRBD1 (5 bases). The CDR3 is CASSLPGLRSSYNSPLHF. DNA for the CDR3: TGTGCCAGCAGTCTTCCGGGACTTCGGAGCTCCTATAATTCACCCCTCCACTTT.